The 9 T cell receptor beta chains presented below share a single source sample, sequenced in a study of OX40 agonist ivuxolimab in advanced cancers. Sequencing was performed with immunoSEQ multiplex PCR; in TCRdb, only in-frame clones are kept and a portion is missing. The table shows some 9,000 clones, with 89% occurring only once. Specimen: CD4+ or CD8+ T cells sorted from blood, collected in a trial of the OX40 agonist ivuxolimab. All receptors derive from an adult with an advanced solid tumor such as melanoma, head and neck, liver or kidney cancer.

This chain connects TRBV11-3 to TRBJ2-1; tentatively, D is TRBD1 (6 bases). Germline CDR1 is SGHNT and CDR2 is YENEEA. Trimming shortened V by 5 bases and J by 9 bases, and 17 bases separated the two germline ends. The CDR3 covers 14 residues. The CDR3 nucleotides are TGTGCCAGCAGCCCAGGGGAGACGGTGGTTGAGCAGTTCTTC. As protein: CASSPGETVVEQFF.

The chain couples TRBV6-1 to TRBJ2-3, with TRBD1 identical over 8 bases. The V gene end was trimmed by 7 bases and the J gene end by 0 bases; junction bases not matched to a gene: 3. The germline V gene has CDR1 MNHNS and CDR2 SASEGT. The CDR3 is 14 residues long. This CDR3 reads CASTRQGSTDTQYF. The DNA for the CDR3 is TGTGCCAGCACCCGACAGGGGAGCACAGATACGCAGTATTTT.

The chain combines TRBV28 with TRBJ2-1, with D possibly TRBD2 on 5 matching bases. V was clipped by 6 bases and J by 4 bases, with 16 bases between them. The CDR3 has 15 residues. Germline V gene lookup returns CDR1 MDHEN and CDR2 SYDVKM. The CDR3 protein is CASSPLGVGYNEQFF. The DNA of the CDR3 is TGTGCCAGCAGCCCCCTGGGAGTGGGTTACAATGAGCAGTTCTTC.

The chain carries TRBV19 and TRBJ2-5; 10 nucleotides match TRBD1. The germline CDR1 and CDR2 sequences are LNHDA and SQIVND (reference sequence). Unmatched junction bases numbered 8, after V lost 2 bases and J lost 5 bases. This CDR3 has 16 amino acids. Written as DNA, the CDR3 is TGTGCCAGTAGTATAAAGGGGGACAGGGGTCGGGAGACCCAGTACTTC. Its translation is CASSIKGDRGRETQYF.

This CDR3 is CAGNRGSNEQFF. The CDR3 DNA sequence: TGTGCCGGGAACAGGGGGTCCAATGAGCAGTTCTTC. V is TRBV2 and J is TRBJ2-1, with TRBD1 identical over 8 bases. CDR1 is SNHLY and CDR2 is FYNNEI in the germline V gene. The CDR3 is made up of 12 amino acids. J gave up 6 bases and V 11 bases, and 6 bases lay outside the gene matches. Full variable domain (remainder filled in from reference TRBV2 and TRBJ2-1): EPEVTQTPSHQVTQMGQEVILRCVPISNHLYFYWYRQILGQKVEFLVSFYNNEISEKSEIFDDQFSVERPDGSNFTLKIRSTKLEDSAMYFCAGNRGSNEQFFGPGTRLTVL.

This clone was seen a single time. The chain recombines TRBV18 with TRBJ2-7; the match to TRBD1 covers 7 bases. V shed 3 bases and J 3 bases; nucleotides not matched to a gene: 11. The CDR3 extends over 16 amino acids. Looked up from germline, CDR1 is KGHSH and CDR2 is LQKENI. For the CDR3, the DNA is TGTGCCAGCTCACCCAGAACAGGGGATAATGTCTACGAGCAGTACTTC. Translated, it gives CASSPRTGDNVYEQYF.

This clone was counted a few times. The chain employs TRBV5-6 and TRBJ2-7; the D gene is possibly TRBD1 (6 bases). The V end was cut by 4 bases, the J end by 0 bases, with 14 bases between. The CDR3 contains 15 residues. Germline V lookup: CDR1 SGHDT, CDR2 YYEEEE. The CDR3 DNA sequence: TGTGCCAGCAGCGGTGGCCAGGGGAGCTCCTACGAGCAGTACTTC. It yields the protein CASSGGQGSSYEQYF. Full variable domain (rest looked up from reference TRBV5-6 and TRBJ2-7): DAGVTQSPTHLIKTRGQQVTLRCSPKSGHDTVSWYQQALGQGPQFIFQYYEEEERQRGNFPDRFSGHQFPNYSSELNVNALLLGDSALYLCASSGGQGSSYEQYFGPGTRLTVT.

J is TRBJ2-1 and V is TRBV7-9; 8 bases align to TRBD2. The germline gives CDR1 SEHNR, CDR2 FQNEAQ (reference sequence). This CDR3 region has 17 residues. Germline trimming cut 5 bases from V and 6 bases from J; bases unmatched to any gene: 15. The CDR3 loop reads CASSVTDVREGSNEQFF. The CDR3 region has the DNA TGTGCCAGCAGCGTTACTGATGTACGGGAGGGCTCCAATGAGCAGTTCTTC.

The chain carries TRBV29-1 and TRBJ2-1; 7 bases are shared with TRBD2. Trimming removed 1 base from V and 9 bases from J; junction bases left unmatched: 12. This CDR3 region has 15 residues. Germline loops: CDR1 SQVTM, CDR2 ANQGSEA. This CDR3 reads CSVEARASGWGEQFF. The CDR3 nucleotides read TGCAGCGTTGAAGCCAGGGCTAGCGGATGGGGTGAGCAGTTCTTC.